A single TCR beta chain is shown here with its context. The antigen remains undetermined. V lost 0 bases and J lost 0; bases outside the gene matches: 0. The CDR3 loop spans 15 amino acids. CDR1 is SGHRS, CDR2 YFSETQ, per germline. These data are taken from a study of T-cell memory formation after mild COVID-19. Points from the study as a whole: CD4+ contracting clones were found mainly in CM and EM, and CD8+ ones in EMRA.

One entry per CDR3 protein, called by TCRdb with MiXCR from the 5' RACE reads. The table shows over 70,000 distinct CDR3 sequences, with approximately 15% occurring only once. Material: PBMCs or a T cell subset sorted from them (not recorded which). This TCR was recovered from a man younger than 30 who had mild COVID-19 (a few samples of this study predate the infection). Cell type and time point are not known. The genes are TRBV5-1 and TRBJ2-3; 8 bases map to TRBD2. CDR3 sequence (DNA): TGCGCCAGCAGCTTGGCTAGCGGGAGCACAGATACGCAGTATTTT. Encoded protein: CASSLASGSTDTQYF.